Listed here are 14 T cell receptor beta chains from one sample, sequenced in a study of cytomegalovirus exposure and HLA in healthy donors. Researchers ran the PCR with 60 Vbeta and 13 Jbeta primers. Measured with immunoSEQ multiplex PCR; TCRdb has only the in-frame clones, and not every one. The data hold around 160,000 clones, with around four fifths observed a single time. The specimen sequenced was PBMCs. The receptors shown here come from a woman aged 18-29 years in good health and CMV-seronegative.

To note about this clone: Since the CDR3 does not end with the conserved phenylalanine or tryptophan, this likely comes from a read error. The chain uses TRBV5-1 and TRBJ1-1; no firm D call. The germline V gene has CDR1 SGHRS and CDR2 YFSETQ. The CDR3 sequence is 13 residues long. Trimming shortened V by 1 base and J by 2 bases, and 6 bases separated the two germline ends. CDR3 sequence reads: CASSLTANTEAFL. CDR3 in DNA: TGCGCCAGCAGCTTGACAGCTAACACTGAAGCTTTCCTT.

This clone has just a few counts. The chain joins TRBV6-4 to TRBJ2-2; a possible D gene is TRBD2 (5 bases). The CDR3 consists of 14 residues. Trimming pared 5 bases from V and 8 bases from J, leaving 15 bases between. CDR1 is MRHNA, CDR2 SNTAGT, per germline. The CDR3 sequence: CASSYLSGDGELFF. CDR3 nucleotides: TGTGCCAGCAGTTACTTAAGCGGCGATGGGGAGCTGTTTTTT.

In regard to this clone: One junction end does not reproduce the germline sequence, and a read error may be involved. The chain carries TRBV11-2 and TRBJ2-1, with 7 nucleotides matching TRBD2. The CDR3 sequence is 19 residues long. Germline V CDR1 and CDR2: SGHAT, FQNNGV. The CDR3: CASRSRHRLAAQGYNKQFF. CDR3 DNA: TGTGCCAGCAGATCAAGGCACAGGCTAGCGGCCCAAGGGTACAATAAGCAGTTCTTC.

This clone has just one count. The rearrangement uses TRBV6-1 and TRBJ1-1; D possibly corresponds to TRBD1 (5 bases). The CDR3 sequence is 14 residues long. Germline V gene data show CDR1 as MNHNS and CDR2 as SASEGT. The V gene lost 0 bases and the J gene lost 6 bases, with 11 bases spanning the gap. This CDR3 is CASSEALRAAEAFF. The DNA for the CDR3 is TGTGCCAGCAGTGAAGCGCTCAGGGCAGCTGAAGCTTTCTTT.

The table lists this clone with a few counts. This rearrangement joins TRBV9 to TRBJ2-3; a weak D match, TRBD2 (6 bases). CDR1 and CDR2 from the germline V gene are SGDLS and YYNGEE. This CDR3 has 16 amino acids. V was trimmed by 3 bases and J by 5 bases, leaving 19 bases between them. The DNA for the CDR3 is TGTGCCAGCAGCGCCACAACGGGACTGTTCATAGATACGCAGTATTTT. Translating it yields CASSATTGLFIDTQYF. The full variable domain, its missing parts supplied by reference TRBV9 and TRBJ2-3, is DSGVTQTPKHLITATGQRVTLRCSPRSGDLSVYWYQQSLDQGLQFLIQYYNGEERAKGNILERFSAQQFPDLHSELNLSSLELGDSALYFCASSATTGLFIDTQYFGPGTRLTVL.

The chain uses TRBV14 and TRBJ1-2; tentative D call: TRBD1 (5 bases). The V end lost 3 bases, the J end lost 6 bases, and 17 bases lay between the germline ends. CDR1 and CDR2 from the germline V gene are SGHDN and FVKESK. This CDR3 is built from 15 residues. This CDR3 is CASSHGGVDWNGYTF. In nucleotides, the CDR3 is TGTGCCAGCAGCCACGGGGGGGTAGATTGGAATGGCTACACCTTC. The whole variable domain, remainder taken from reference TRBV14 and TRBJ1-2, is EAGVTQFPSHSVIEKGQTVTLRCDPISGHDNLYWYRRVMGKEIKFLLHFVKESKQDESGMPNNRFLAERTGGTYSTLKVQPAELEDSGVYFCASSHGGVDWNGYTFGSGTRLTVV.

The CDR3 spells CASSKYEGLPRKMYGYTF. CDR3 DNA: TGTGCCAGCAGCAAATATGAGGGCCTCCCCAGAAAAATGTATGGCTACACCTTC. This rearrangement joins TRBV21-1 to TRBJ1-2. TRBV21-1 is described as a pseudogene. The CDR3 is 18 amino acids.

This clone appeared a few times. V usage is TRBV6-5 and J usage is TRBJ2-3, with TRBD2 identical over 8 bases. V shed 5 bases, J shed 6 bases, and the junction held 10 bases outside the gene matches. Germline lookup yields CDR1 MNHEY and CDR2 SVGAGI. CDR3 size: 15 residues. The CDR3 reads CASSSAGLASDTQYF. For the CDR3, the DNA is TGTGCCAGCAGTAGCGCCGGACTAGCATCCGATACGCAGTATTTT.

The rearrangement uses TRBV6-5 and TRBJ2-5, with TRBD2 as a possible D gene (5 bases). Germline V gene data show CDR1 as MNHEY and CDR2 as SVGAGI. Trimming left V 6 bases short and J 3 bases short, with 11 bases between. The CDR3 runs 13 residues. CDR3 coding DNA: TGTGCCAGCAGCCGGGGTGAAGAAGAGACCCAGTACTTC. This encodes CASSRGEEETQYF.

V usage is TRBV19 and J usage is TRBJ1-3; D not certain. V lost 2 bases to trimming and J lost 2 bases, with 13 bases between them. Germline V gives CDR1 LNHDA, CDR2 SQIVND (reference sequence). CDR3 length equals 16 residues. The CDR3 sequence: CASSIPYSSTGNTIYF. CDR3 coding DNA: TGTGCCAGTAGTATACCGTACAGCTCGACTGGAAACACCATATATTTT.

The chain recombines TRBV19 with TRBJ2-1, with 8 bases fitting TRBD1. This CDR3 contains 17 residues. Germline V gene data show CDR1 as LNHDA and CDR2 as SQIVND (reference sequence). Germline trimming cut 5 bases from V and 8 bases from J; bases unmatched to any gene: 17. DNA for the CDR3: TGTGCCAGTAGTCGTGACCTGGACAGGGTAATATCTGATGAGCAGTTCTTC. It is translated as CASSRDLDRVISDEQFF.

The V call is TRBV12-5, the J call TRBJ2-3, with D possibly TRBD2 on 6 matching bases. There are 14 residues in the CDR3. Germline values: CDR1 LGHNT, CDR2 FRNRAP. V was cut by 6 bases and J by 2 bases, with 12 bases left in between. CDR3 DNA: TGTGCTAGTGGGCGCGGGGAGAACACAGATACGCAGTATTTT. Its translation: CASGRGENTDTQYF.

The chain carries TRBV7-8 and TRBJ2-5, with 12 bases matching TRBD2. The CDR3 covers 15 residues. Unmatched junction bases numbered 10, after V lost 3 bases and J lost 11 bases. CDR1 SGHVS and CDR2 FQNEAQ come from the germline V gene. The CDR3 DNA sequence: TGTGCCAGCAGCTTTCCTAGCGGGGGGGCGGGGGAGCAGTACTTC. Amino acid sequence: CASSFPSGGAGEQYF.

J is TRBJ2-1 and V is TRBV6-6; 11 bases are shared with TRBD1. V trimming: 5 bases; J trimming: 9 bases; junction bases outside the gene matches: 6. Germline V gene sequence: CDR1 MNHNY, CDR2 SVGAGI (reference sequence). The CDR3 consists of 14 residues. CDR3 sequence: CASSKVGQGAEQFF. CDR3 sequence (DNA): TGTGCCAGCAGTAAAGTCGGACAGGGGGCTGAGCAGTTCTTC.